The 21 T cell receptor beta chains presented below share a single source sample, sequenced in a study of OX40 agonist ivuxolimab in advanced cancers. The receptor library was made with the immunoSEQ multiplex PCR assay. This is the immuneACCESS table as TCRdb keeps it, with only in-frame sequences that have V and J called. A part of the clones is gone; compared with another copy, unresolved V genes explain less than half, and the rest is unexplained. This sample has around 80,000 clones in its table, and nearly 90% of those were observed once. The biggest ten clones account for roughly 0.7% of the sample. The sequencing here drew on CD4+ or CD8+ T cells sorted from blood, taken in a trial of the OX40 agonist ivuxolimab. The source of these receptors is an adult with an advanced solid tumor such as melanoma, head and neck, liver or kidney cancer.

The gene calls are TRBV11-2 and TRBJ2-7; TRBD2 is a possible D gene (5 bases). V lost 0 bases, J lost 2 bases, and 8 bases lay in between. The CDR3 loop spans 14 amino acids. Germline V lookup: CDR1 SGHAT, CDR2 FQNNGV. The DNA for the CDR3 is TGTGCCAGCAGCTTAGAGAGACTAACCTACGAGCAGTACTTC. Its translation is CASSLERLTYEQYF.

The rearrangement uses TRBV5-4 and TRBJ1-1, with TRBD1 as a possible D gene (6 bases). Germline-derived CDR1 and CDR2 are SGHNT and YYREEE (reference sequence). This CDR3 has 14 residues. V shed 5 bases and J shed 1 base, with 12 bases lying between them. The CDR3 coding sequence is TGTGCCAGCAGGACCCAGGGACAGAACACTGAAGCTTTCTTT. Translation: CASRTQGQNTEAFF.

The sample holds a few counts of this clone. The rearrangement uses TRBV9 and TRBJ1-1; no clear D gene. The CDR3 has 13 residues. Germline lookup yields CDR1 SGDLS and CDR2 YYNGEE. Trimming pared 0 bases from V and 4 bases from J, leaving 7 bases between. CDR3 protein: CASSVVVGTEAFF. CDR3 nucleotide sequence: TGTGCCAGCAGCGTAGTGGTGGGCACTGAAGCTTTCTTT.

The CDR3 spells CASSSAGAIGLSYNEQFF. The CDR3 region has the DNA TGTGCCAGCAGTTCGGCAGGGGCGATAGGGCTCTCCTACAATGAGCAGTTCTTC. J is TRBJ2-1 and V is TRBV27; tentatively, D is TRBD1 (6 bases). This CDR3 spans 18 amino acids. V shed 4 bases and J shed 0 bases, with 19 bases lying between them. Germline V CDR1 and CDR2: MNHEY, SMNVEV (reference sequence).

This chain links TRBV20-1 with TRBJ1-2, with 9 bases identical to TRBD1. After removal of 5 bases from V and 6 bases from J, the junction contained 1 base not matched to a gene. The CDR3 spans 11 residues. CDR1 DFQATT and CDR2 SNEGSKA come from the germline V gene (reference sequence). The CDR3 reads CSAGTGHGYTF. The CDR3 DNA follows: TGCAGTGCTGGGACAGGGCATGGCTACACCTTC.

The J gene is TRBJ1-1, the V gene TRBV27; TRBD1 aligns across 7 bases. Germline CDR1 is MNHEY and CDR2 is SMNVEV (reference sequence). J lost 7 bases, V lost 6 bases, and 11 bases had no gene match. The CDR3 is 14 amino acids. In DNA form, the CDR3 reads TGTGCCAGCAGACCTAGTAAGGGGGCGGGTGAAGCTTTCTTT. Translation: CASRPSKGAGEAFF.

V is TRBV7-6 and J is TRBJ2-2, with 7 bases fitting TRBD1. Looked up from germline, CDR1 is SGHVS and CDR2 is FNYEAQ. This CDR3 spans 17 amino acids. J gave up 0 bases and V 5 bases, and 9 bases lay outside the gene matches. CDR3 sequence: CASSPLSGTANTGELFF. In DNA form, the CDR3 reads TGTGCCAGCAGCCCCCTGTCCGGGACAGCGAACACCGGGGAGCTGTTTTTT.

The chain couples TRBV18 to TRBJ2-1, with D uncertain. The CDR3 runs 13 residues. CDR1 KGHSH and CDR2 LQKENI come from the germline V gene. V gave up 2 bases and J gave up 6 bases, with 8 bases separating them. CDR3 nucleotides: TGTGCCAGCTCACCAAAGGGCGGCAATGAGCAGTTCTTC. It translates to CASSPKGGNEQFF.

The J gene is TRBJ2-5, the V gene TRBV2; weak D call: TRBD2 (6 bases). V was shortened by 3 bases and J by 5 bases, with 13 bases between the two germline ends. CDR1 and CDR2 from the germline V gene are SNHLY and FYNNEI. The CDR3 covers 14 residues. The chain's CDR3 is CASSDGGGRETQYF. The DNA of the CDR3 is TGTGCCAGCAGTGATGGCGGAGGGAGGGAGACCCAGTACTTC.

This clone was seen only once. The rearrangement links TRBV25-1 to TRBJ1-5, with a possible D match to TRBD1 (5 bases). This CDR3 has 15 amino acids. Per the germline V gene, CDR1 is MGHDK and CDR2 is SYGVNS. With 4 bases removed from V and 3 bases from J, the gap between germline ends came to 13 bases. CDR3 coding DNA: TGTGCCAGCAGTGCCACCTCGGGACCCAATCAGCCCCAGCATTTT. It yields the protein CASSATSGPNQPQHF.

The chain employs TRBV5-1 and TRBJ2-7, with D perhaps being TRBD1 or TRBD2 (5 bases each). Germline-derived CDR1 and CDR2 are SGHRS and YFSETQ. Trimming took 6 bases from V and 6 from J, leaving 10 bases between them. This CDR3 has 11 residues. The CDR3 loop is CASMGVAEQYF. In DNA form, the CDR3 reads TGCGCCAGCATGGGGGTGGCCGAGCAGTACTTC.

This chain uses TRBV10-1 with TRBJ2-7, with 7 bases aligning to TRBD1. Per germline, CDR1 WNHNN and CDR2 SYGVQD (reference sequence). V shed 2 bases, J shed 6 bases, and the junction held 10 bases outside the gene matches. The length of the CDR3 is 15 residues. The CDR3 region is CASSEQGQTLAEQYF. DNA for the CDR3: TGCGCCAGCAGTGAGCAGGGACAGACCCTTGCCGAGCAGTACTTC.

This clone was counted only a few times. The rearrangement joins TRBV20-1 to TRBJ2-3, with a weak D call TRBD2 (5 bases). CDR1 is DFQATT, CDR2 SNEGSKA, per germline (reference sequence). V was cut by 5 bases and J by 7 bases, with 10 bases left in between. CDR3 size: 11 residues. The CDR3, as DNA: TGCAGTGCTTTAGCGAGCCATACGCAGTATTTT. This sequence encodes CSALASHTQYF.

This clone was seen more than once but under ten times. CDR3 DNA: TGCGCCAGCAGCTTGGGGCCCTCGAGCTCCTACGAGCAGTACTTC. This codes for CASSLGPSSSYEQYF. This chain uses TRBV5-1 with TRBJ2-7; D not certain. Trimming stripped 0 bases from V and 0 bases from J, with 10 bases between. The CDR3 covers 15 residues. Germline V gives CDR1 SGHRS, CDR2 YFSETQ.

The chain carries TRBV30 and TRBJ2-3, with D unresolved. Germline lookup yields CDR1 GTSNPN and CDR2 SVGIG (reference sequence). The V gene lost 0 bases and the J gene lost 2 bases, with 12 bases spanning the gap. This CDR3 contains 15 residues. This CDR3 is CAWSVGDSNTDTQYF. DNA of the CDR3: TGTGCCTGGAGTGTAGGCGACTCGAACACAGATACGCAGTATTTT. Together with reference TRBV30 and TRBJ2-3, the CDR3 gives the full variable domain: SQTIHQWPATLVQPVGSPLSLECTVEGTSNPNLYWYRQAAGRGLQLLFYSVGIGQISSEVPQNLSASRPQDRQFILSSKKLLLSDSGFYLCAWSVGDSNTDTQYFGPGTRLTVL.

The chain is built from TRBV25-1 and TRBJ2-5, with TRBD2 matching 9 bases. This CDR3 has 14 residues. The germline V gene has CDR1 MGHDK and CDR2 SYGVNS. V was clipped by 6 bases and J by 2 bases; unmatched bases: 4. CDR3 coding DNA: TGTGCCAGCAGCCGGCGGGAGGGTCAAGAGACCCAGTACTTC. This sequence encodes CASSRREGQETQYF.

J is TRBJ2-5 and V is TRBV28; D possibly uses TRBD1 or TRBD2 (6 bases each). Trimming removed 3 bases at V and 5 bases at J, with 13 bases between. From germline, CDR1 is MDHEN and CDR2 SYDVKM. This CDR3 comprises 14 residues. This CDR3 reads CASSFGGRGETQYF. For the CDR3, the DNA is TGTGCCAGCAGTTTTGGGGGGCGCGGGGAGACCCAGTACTTC.

The chain joins TRBV9 to TRBJ2-6; D call uncertain. Germline V lookup: CDR1 SGDLS, CDR2 YYNGEE. V was clipped by 0 bases and J by 1 base, with 11 bases between them. The CDR3 is 17 residues long. The CDR3 region is CASSVGGRQSGANVLTF. DNA of the CDR3: TGTGCCAGCAGCGTAGGAGGACGTCAGTCTGGGGCCAACGTCCTGACTTTC. The variable domain in full, completed from reference TRBV9 and TRBJ2-6, reads DSGVTQTPKHLITATGQRVTLRCSPRSGDLSVYWYQQSLDQGLQFLIQYYNGEERAKGNILERFSAQQFPDLHSELNLSSLELGDSALYFCASSVGGRQSGANVLTFGAGSRLTVL.

The genes are TRBV29-1 and TRBJ1-1; D not certain. The CDR3 is 13 amino acids. Germline assignment: CDR1 SQVTM and CDR2 ANQGSEA. Trimming shortened V by 2 bases and J by 4 bases, and 11 bases separated the two germline ends. CDR3 sequence (DNA): TGCAGCGTTGAAAGGGCCCTCCGCACTGAAGCTTTCTTT. Its protein is CSVERALRTEAFF.

This chain connects TRBV19 to TRBJ1-2, with unresolved D. The V end was cut by 5 bases, the J end by 4 bases, with 11 bases between. Germline CDR1 is LNHDA and CDR2 is SQIVND (reference sequence). The length of the CDR3 is 13 residues. The CDR3 DNA is TGTGCCAGTAGTCCCCAAGAACTCTATGGCTACACCTTC. This codes for CASSPQELYGYTF. Supplemented by reference TRBV19 and TRBJ1-2, the full variable domain reads DGGITQSPKYLFRKEGQNVTLSCEQNLNHDAMYWYRQDPGQGLRLIYYSQIVNDFQKGDIAEGYSVSREKKESFPLTVTSAQKNPTAFYLCASSPQELYGYTFGSGTRLTVV.

The CDR3 DNA follows: TGTGCCAGCAGCCTTCCGTCTTATGGCACTGAAGCTTTCTTT. Its protein is CASSLPSYGTEAFF. V and J are TRBV7-9 and TRBJ1-1, with no clear D. This CDR3 contains 14 residues. CDR1 and CDR2 (germline): SEHNR, FQNEAQ (reference sequence). Trimming left V 5 bases short and J 4 bases short, with 14 bases between.